The T cell receptor beta chain described here comes from a study of blood T cell repertoires in COVID-19. At the level of the study: The analysed material was cDNA or gDNA that came from T cells, B-cell-depleted T cells, or PBMCs.

The germline gives CDR1 SEHNR, CDR2 FQNEAQ (reference sequence). The CDR3 covers 14 residues. The V and J ends lost 1 base and 7 bases respectively, with 13 bases between them. Original processing notes: Reference gene primer amplification in the assay estimated nucleated cell counts. Measured with immunoSEQ multiplex PCR; TCRdb has only the in-frame clones, and not every one. That table is the source of V, J and clone size, and D and trimming were worked out from the DNA. This table has approximately 73,000 clones, approximately 89% appearing once. The receptor comes from a man older than 75 with acute or convalescent COVID-19. This chain uses TRBV7-9 with TRBJ1-1; TRBD1 might be the D (6 bases). The sample comprised peripheral blood. The CDR3 here is CASSLGGQQGEAFF. DNA of the CDR3: TGTGCCAGCAGCTTAGGGGGGCAACAGGGTGAAGCTTTCTTT.